This T cell receptor (beta chain) was sequenced in a study of shared clonotypes between healthy human individuals. Study-level points and caveats: Investigators expected sequencing depth to affect clonotype sharing among donors.

The V gene's germline CDR1 is ENHRY and CDR2 SYGVKD. The ends were cut back, 0 bases at V and 6 bases at J, with 14 bases in the middle. There are 15 residues in the CDR3. The count of this clone is one. Antigen: not known. TCRdb keeps only in-frame clones here, not all; method: immunoSEQ multiplex PCR. The sample yields about 2 million clones, roughly 94% seen once. This receptor was obtained from a man between 18 and 35 years old in good health. The sample comprised naive CD4+ T cells sorted from blood. Specified subset: CD45RA+ positively selected. This rearrangement joins TRBV10-3 to TRBJ1-1; D may be TRBD1 (5 bases). This CDR3 reads CAISESRRGRAEAFF. The DNA of the CDR3 is TGTGCCATCAGTGAGTCGAGGAGGGGCCGGGCTGAAGCTTTCTTT.